These T cell receptor beta chains were read from a single sample in a study of cytomegalovirus exposure and HLA in healthy donors. Profiled with immunoSEQ multiplex PCR; TCRdb holds only in-frame clones, not every one. The sample has about 73,000 clones; approximately 95% are singletons. Sample: PBMCs. These receptors were taken from a man younger than 30 in good health and CMV-seronegative. CDR3s include the opening cysteine and the closing phenylalanine or tryptophan. Fields, in order: CDR3 length, D gene, J gene, clone size, V gene, CDR3 DNA, CDR3 protein. A D gene is named only where the DNA matches it firmly. Part of the rows lack a size; the others show once, few, many or a class for expanded clones.

>15|-|TRBJ1-3|-|TRBV18
TGTGCCAGCTCACCCGGGATGGCGGGGCGAAACACCATATATTTT
CASSPGMAGRNTIYF
>12|-|TRBJ1-4|-|TRBV29-1
TGCAGCGTAGACAGCCCCGGCGAAAAACTGTTTTTT
CSVDSPGEKLFF
>15|-|TRBJ1-1|-|TRBV9
TGTGCCAGCAGCGTAGAGGACGGGAAACACTATGAAGCTTTCTTT
CASSVEDGKHYEAFF
>15|-|TRBJ1-2|once|TRBV7-9
TGTGCCAGCAGCTTGTACCTACAGGGAAACTATGGCTACACCTTC
CASSLYLQGNYGYTF
>15|TRBD1|TRBJ1-2|-|TRBV7-9
TGTGCCAGCAGCTCTGGACAGGGACTTAACTATGGCTACACCTTC
CASSSGQGLNYGYTF
>16|-|TRBJ1-2|-|TRBV10-1
TGCGCAGCAGGTTATCCTTTGGGCGGGACCCTCTATGGCTACACCTTC
CAAGYPLGGTLYGYTF
>12|-|TRBJ1-1|-|TRBV5-5
TGTGCCAGCAGCCTGGGACACTCTGAAGCTTTCTTT
CASSLGHSEAFF
>15|TRBD1|TRBJ1-4|-|TRBV6-5
TGTGCCAGCAGAGCTTGGATCAGGGGGAACGAAAAACTGTTTTTT
CASRAWIRGNEKLFF
>14|-|TRBJ2-7|-|TRBV7-2
TGTGCCAGCACCTTACAGGCCCTCGGGGGAGAGCAGTACTTC
CASTLQALGGEQYF
>17|-|TRBJ2-5|once|TRBV7-2
TGTGCCAGCAGCTTAGTCCACCTCCGACAGCTCCAAGAGACCCAGTACTTC
CASSLVHLRQLQETQYF
>12|-|TRBJ1-2|-|TRBV7-9
TGTGCCAGCAGCCGGAGGTGGGATGGCTACACCTTC
CASSRRWDGYTF
>18|TRBD1|TRBJ1-5|-|TRBV19
TGTGCCAGTAGGCCCGCTATCACGACAGGGTATAGCAATCAGCCCCAGCATTTT
CASRPAITTGYSNQPQHF
>12|-|TRBJ1-5|-|TRBV5-4
TGTGCCAGCAGCTTGATGGGCCAGCCCCAGCATTTT
CASSLMGQPQHF
>12|-|TRBJ2-7|-|TRBV6-5
TGTGCCAGCGGTCTAACGAACTACGAGCAGTACTTC
CASGLTNYEQYF
>15|TRBD1|TRBJ2-1|-|TRBV28
TGTGCCAGCACCAATACCTTGGGACAGGGGAATGAGCAGTTCTTC
CASTNTLGQGNEQFF
>14|-|TRBJ2-3|-|TRBV25-1
TGTGCCAGCAGTGAATCCAGGGGTACAGATACGCAGTATTTT
CASSESRGTDTQYF
>12|-|TRBJ1-2|-|TRBV25-1
TGTGCCAGCAGTGAATACTCCTATGGCTACACCTTC
CASSEYSYGYTF
>17|TRBD2|TRBJ2-7|-|TRBV27
TGTGCCAGCAGTCCAGGACTAGCGGGGGCTTTAGACTACGAGCAGTACTTC
CASSPGLAGALDYEQYF
>16|-|TRBJ1-5|-|TRBV19
TGTGCCAGTAGGGTTCCCGGGACATTTTTCGGGCAGCCCCAGCATTTT
CASRVPGTFFGQPQHF
>15|TRBD1|TRBJ2-2|-|TRBV7-2
TGTGCCAGCAACCGATTGACAGGGGTCACCGGGGAGCTGTTTTTT
CASNRLTGVTGELFF
>15|TRBD1|TRBJ1-3|once|TRBV9
TGTGCCAGCAGCGAACGGACAGGGGGTGGAAACACCATATATTTT
CASSERTGGGNTIYF
>17|TRBD1|TRBJ1-1|-|TRBV9
TGTGCCAGCAGCGTTCGCCCGGGACAGGGGGGTCGCACTGAAGCTTTCTTT
CASSVRPGQGGRTEAFF
>16|TRBD1|TRBJ1-1|-|TRBV18
TGTGCCAGCTCACCCTCAGGGGGATCGGAGGGTACTGAAGCTTTCTTT
CASSPSGGSEGTEAFF
>13|-|TRBJ1-2|-|TRBV6-5
TGTGCCAGCAGGGACCGGTTCGGGAATGGCTACACCTTC
CASRDRFGNGYTF
>15|TRBD1|TRBJ2-7|-|TRBV23-1
TGCGCCAGCATCGACCCGGGACAGGGGGCCTACGAGCAGTACTTC
CASIDPGQGAYEQYF
>14|-|TRBJ2-7|-|TRBV7-8
TGTGCCAGCAGCATAAGAGGACATTCCTACGAGCAGTACTTC
CASSIRGHSYEQYF
>14|-|TRBJ2-3|-|TRBV11-2
TGTGCCAGCAGCTTCAGTGGTAGCACAGATACGCAGTATTTT
CASSFSGSTDTQYF
>14|TRBD2|TRBJ2-3|-|TRBV19
TGTGCCAGTAGTAGGGGACTAGCGTCAGATACGCAGTATTTT
CASSRGLASDTQYF
>13|-|TRBJ1-5|-|TRBV7-3
TGTGCCAGCAGCCTAACTCGGGGTCAGCCCCAGCATTTT
CASSLTRGQPQHF
>15|TRBD2|TRBJ2-3|-|TRBV30
TGTGCCTGGAGTTTCACTAGCGGGGGGCACGATACGCAGTATTTT
CAWSFTSGGHDTQYF
>16|TRBD1|TRBJ1-5|-|TRBV6-1
TGTGCCAGCAGTGGACAGGGGGATGAGAGCAATCAGCCCCAGCATTTT
CASSGQGDESNQPQHF
>12|-|TRBJ2-5|once|TRBV4-3
TGCGCCAGCCTCAAGTCAGAAGAGACCCAGTACTTC
CASLKSEETQYF
>12|TRBD1|TRBJ1-1|once|TRBV2
TGTGCCAGCAGTGAAATGGGGACAGGGGCTTCCTTT
CASSEMGTGASF
>14|-|TRBJ1-4|once|TRBV5-8
TGTGCCAGCAGCTTGGCCAGGCCTAATGAAAAACTGTTTTTT
CASSLARPNEKLFF
>16|TRBD1|TRBJ1-1|-|TRBV10-3
TGTGCCATCAAAAGGGCAGGGGGGTTTATGAACACTGAAGCTTTCTTT
CAIKRAGGFMNTEAFF
>12|-|TRBJ1-2|-|TRBV18
TGTGCCAGCTCACCCCCCCCCGGTGGCTACACCTTC
CASSPPPGGYTF
>18|TRBD2|TRBJ2-3|-|TRBV18
TGTGCCAGCTCACCACGACCTAGCGGGGTGGTGGACACAGATACGCAGTATTTT
CASSPRPSGVVDTDTQYF
>13|-|TRBJ2-1|-|TRBV6-6
TGTGCCAGCAGTTACTATGCGGGGTCCGAGCAGTTCTTC
CASSYYAGSEQFF
>14|-|TRBJ2-1|-|TRBV9
TGTGCCAGCAGCCAACCGAACAGGGAAAATGAGCAGTTCTTC
CASSQPNRENEQFF
>18|-|TRBJ1-3|-|TRBV4-2
TGTGCCAGCAGCCAAGCCCGAGAGGGCCCCTCAAGGGGAAACACCATATATTTT
CASSQAREGPSRGNTIYF
>17|-|TRBJ2-3|once|TRBV27
TGTGCCAGCAGTTTAAGGGTCGGGGGGCTCAAGACAGATACGCAGTATTTT
CASSLRVGGLKTDTQYF
>17|TRBD2|TRBJ2-3|-|TRBV10-2
TGCGCCAGCAGTGAGTCGGGCGGGGCGGGAGGCACAGATACGCAGTATTTT
CASSESGGAGGTDTQYF
>13|-|TRBJ2-1|-|TRBV18
TGTGCCAGCTCACCTAGGGGATACAATGAGCAGTTCTTC
CASSPRGYNEQFF
>13|-|TRBJ2-2|-|TRBV7-6
TGTGCCAGCAGCTTCAGGGTTACCGGGGAGCTGTTTTTT
CASSFRVTGELFF
>16|TRBD2|TRBJ2-1|-|TRBV4-2
TGTGCCAGCAGCCACTCTACTAGCGGGGGTTACAATGAGCAGTTCTTC
CASSHSTSGGYNEQFF
>17|TRBD1|TRBJ2-6|-|TRBV30
TGTGCCTGGAGAGTTCGGGCAGGGGGCTCTGGGGCCAACGTCCTGACTTTC
CAWRVRAGGSGANVLTF